One and the same sample provided the 30 T cell receptor beta chains below, sequenced in a study of blood T cell repertoires in COVID-19. Clones were sequenced by immunoSEQ multiplex PCR, and TCRdb holds only the in-frame ones, with some missing. The repertoire holds 250,000 to 350,000 clones, with 86% as singletons. The sequencing input was peripheral blood. The receptors here all came from a woman aged 25 to 39 with active or convalescent COVID-19.

The chain links TRBV6-1 to TRBJ2-3; maybe TRBD2 (6 bases). The length of the CDR3 is 13 residues. The germline gives CDR1 MNHNS, CDR2 SASEGT. V dropped 0 bases and J dropped 6 bases, with 7 bases sitting between them. The CDR3, as DNA: TGTGCCAGCAGTGAAGCGCGGGGTGATACGCAGTATTTT. This sequence encodes CASSEARGDTQYF.

This clone came up once. The CDR3 protein is CASSTIRADSNQPQHF. The CDR3 region has the DNA TGTGCCAGCAGTACCATCAGGGCGGATAGCAATCAGCCCCAGCATTTT. The chain carries TRBV28 and TRBJ1-5; TRBD1 is a possible D gene (5 bases). V was trimmed by 5 bases and J by 0 bases, leaving 14 bases between them. The CDR3 is 16 amino acids. The germline V gene encodes CDR1 MDHEN and CDR2 SYDVKM.

The chain carries TRBV28 and TRBJ1-5; D might be TRBD1 (6 bases). Looked up from germline, CDR1 is MDHEN and CDR2 is SYDVKM. Trimming removed 5 bases from V and 3 bases from J, with 17 bases in between. The CDR3 totals 16 residues. CDR3 amino acids: CASSLSLGAINQPQHF. The CDR3 DNA reads TGTGCCAGCAGTCTGTCCCTGGGGGCGATCAATCAGCCCCAGCATTTT.

J is TRBJ2-3 and V is TRBV21-1; TRBD2 is the table's D call and was not checked against the DNA. TRBV21-1 is noted as a pseudogene. The CDR3 spans 19 residues. In nucleotides, the CDR3 is TGTGCCAGCAGATCTCTAGCGGGGGGGCTAGGTTCATCTGCAGATACGCAGTATTTT. Amino acids: CASRSLAGGLGSSADTQYF.

The J gene is TRBJ1-6, the V gene TRBV30, with D unresolved. V was clipped by 0 bases and J by 9 bases, with 15 bases between them. The CDR3 has 15 residues. Germline assignment: CDR1 GTSNPN and CDR2 SVGIG (reference sequence). The CDR3 loop is CAWSVSRIGGSPLHF. The CDR3 bases are TGTGCCTGGAGTGTATCCCGGATCGGAGGTTCACCCCTCCACTTT.

This chain links TRBV10-2 with TRBJ2-2, with 11 nucleotides matching TRBD2. Per the germline V gene, CDR1 is WSHSY and CDR2 is SAAADI. V shed 7 bases, J shed 6 bases, and the junction held 7 bases outside the gene matches. The CDR3 spans 15 residues. The CDR3 DNA sequence: TGCGCCAGCACCACCAGTAGCGGGGGGGCCGGGGAGCTGTTTTTT. It is translated as CASTTSSGGAGELFF.

This chain links TRBV19 with TRBJ1-5; no reliable D call. Germline V gene lookup returns CDR1 LNHDA and CDR2 SQIVND (reference sequence). The length of the CDR3 is 17 residues. Trimming took 5 bases from V and 5 from J, leaving 22 bases between them. CDR3 DNA sequence: TGTGCCAGTAGTCCCTCCTACCGATCGAATGAGGATCAGCCCCAGCATTTT. This translates into CASSPSYRSNEDQPQHF.

V and J are TRBV7-2 and TRBJ2-7; TRBD2 agrees at 8 bases. J was trimmed by 1 base and V by 1 base; bases with no gene match: 12. The CDR3 extends over 18 amino acids. Germline V gene sequence: CDR1 SGHTA, CDR2 FQGNSA. The CDR3 nucleotides are TGTGCCAGCAGCTTAGTACCCCTTAGCGGGGTTGCTTCCTACGAGCAGTACTTC. Translated, it gives CASSLVPLSGVASYEQYF.

With regard to this clone: Distinct nucleotide sequences in the sample also encode this CDR3. The rearrangement links TRBV18 to TRBJ2-1; the match to TRBD1 covers 8 bases. Germline V gene data show CDR1 as KGHSH and CDR2 as LQKENI. The CDR3 totals 12 residues. Trimming removed 3 bases from V and 9 bases from J; junction bases left unmatched: 1. The CDR3 is CASSPTGGEQFF. In DNA form, the CDR3 reads TGTGCCAGCTCACCCACAGGGGGTGAGCAGTTCTTC. The variable domain in full, with the rest retrieved from reference TRBV18 and TRBJ2-1, is NAGVMQNPRHLVRRRGQEARLRCSPMKGHSHVYWYRQLPEEGLKFMVYLQKENIIDESGMPKERFSAEFPKEGPSILRIQQVVRGDSAAYFCASSPTGGEQFFGPGTRLTVL.

The V call is TRBV15, the J call TRBJ1-4, with no clear D. The CDR3 consists of 14 residues. The ends were cut back, 5 bases at V and 4 bases at J, with 11 bases in the middle. From germline, CDR1 is LNHNV and CDR2 YYDKDF (reference sequence). The CDR3: CATSLEVFNEKLFF. The CDR3 DNA is TGTGCCACCAGCCTGGAGGTCTTTAATGAAAAACTGTTTTTT. The complete variable domain, with remaining parts taken from reference TRBV15 and TRBJ1-4, reads DAMVIQNPRYQVTQFGKPVTLSCSQTLNHNVMYWYQQKSSQAPKLLFHYYDKDFNNEADTPDNFQSRRPNTSFCFLDIRSPGLGDTAMYLCATSLEVFNEKLFFGSGTQLSVL.

The gene calls are TRBV3-1 (or the pseudogene TRBV3-2) and TRBJ2-7; no clear D. V was pared by 1 base and J by 3 bases, with 13 bases between. Germline V gene lookup returns CDR1 LGHDT and CDR2 YNNKEL (reference sequence). This CDR3 is 15 amino acids long. CDR3 DNA sequence: TGTGCCAGCAGCCAAGCCGGGTTAAACGTCTACGAGCAGTACTTC. Translation gives CASSQAGLNVYEQYF.

V gene TRBV18 combines with J gene TRBJ2-1; a possible D gene is TRBD2 (6 bases). CDR1 and CDR2 from the germline V gene are KGHSH and LQKENI. Trimming cost V 0 bases and J 0 bases, with 9 bases left between them. The length of the CDR3 is 16 residues. The CDR3 here is CASSPPGGFSYNEQFF. The CDR3 DNA is TGTGCCAGCTCACCACCCGGGGGTTTCTCCTACAATGAGCAGTTCTTC.

The V and J genes are TRBV11-2 and TRBJ2-1; D might be TRBD2 (7 bases). The V end lost 3 bases, the J end lost 9 bases, and 18 bases lay between the germline ends. The CDR3 loop spans 15 amino acids. Germline lookup yields CDR1 SGHAT and CDR2 FQNNGV. DNA for the CDR3: TGTGCCAGCAGCTTGGGTGGGGGGGCCCTTGGTGAGCAGTTCTTC. Its protein product is CASSLGGGALGEQFF.

In this sample, this clone turned up once. The genes are TRBV30 and TRBJ2-1, with 8 positions matching TRBD2. The ends lost 0 bases at V and 4 bases at J; junction bases unmatched: 8. CDR1 is GTSNPN and CDR2 is SVGIG in the germline V gene (reference sequence). The CDR3 runs 16 residues. This chain's CDR3 is CAWSVSQRGPYNEQFF. The CDR3 DNA is TGTGCCTGGAGTGTATCCCAGCGGGGGCCGTACAATGAGCAGTTCTTC. The full variable domain, its missing parts supplied by reference TRBV30 and TRBJ2-1, is SQTIHQWPATLVQPVGSPLSLECTVEGTSNPNLYWYRQAAGRGLQLLFYSVGIGQISSEVPQNLSASRPQDRQFILSSKKLLLSDSGFYLCAWSVSQRGPYNEQFFGPGTRLTVL.

This chain links TRBV19 with TRBJ1-5; the match to TRBD1 covers 8 bases. After removal of 2 bases from V and 2 bases from J, the junction contained 8 bases not matched to a gene. The CDR3 runs to 17 residues. Germline CDR1 and CDR2: LNHDA and SQIVND (reference sequence). CDR3 DNA sequence: TGTGCCAGTAGTATACGACAGGGGCGGCGAGGCAATCAGCCCCAGCATTTT. Its protein product is CASSIRQGRRGNQPQHF.

This chain joins TRBV28 and TRBJ2-3; 7 bases map to TRBD2. Trimming at V came to 5 bases and at J to 2 bases, leaving 7 bases not matched to a gene. This CDR3 has 15 amino acids. CDR1 is MDHEN, CDR2 SYDVKM, per germline. CDR3: CASSRTRVDTDTQYF. DNA for the CDR3: TGTGCCAGCAGTCGGACTAGAGTCGACACAGATACGCAGTATTTT.

The CDR3 spells CAWSVVMAEAFF. CDR3 nucleotide sequence: TGTGCCTGGAGTGTAGTTATGGCAGAAGCTTTCTTT. The chain joins TRBV30 to TRBJ1-1; D unclear. The CDR3 contains 12 residues. From germline, CDR1 is GTSNPN and CDR2 SVGIG (reference sequence). V was shortened by 0 bases and J by 8 bases, with 10 bases between the two germline ends.

This clone was detected once. The V gene is TRBV7-3, the J gene TRBJ1-1; D unclear. CDR1 and CDR2 (germline): SGHTA, FQGTGA. This CDR3 contains 14 residues. V was pared by 2 bases and J by 2 bases, with 9 bases between. The CDR3, as DNA: TGTGCCAGCAGCTTATTTGGGAGCAACACTGAAGCTTTCTTT. Translating gives CASSLFGSNTEAFF.

J is TRBJ1-5 and V is TRBV7-9; D might be TRBD1 (6 bases). Looked up from germline, CDR1 is SEHNR and CDR2 is FQNEAQ (reference sequence). CDR3 size: 13 residues. Trimming stripped 8 bases from V and 7 bases from J, with 15 bases between. The CDR3 coding sequence is TGTGCCAGCGAACAGGGAAGAGGGCAGCCCCAGCATTTT. Residues: CASEQGRGQPQHF.

This chain joins TRBV27 and TRBJ1-1; TRBD1 agrees at 8 bases. From germline, CDR1 is MNHEY and CDR2 SMNVEV (reference sequence). V dropped 6 bases and J dropped 0; count of bases not matched to a gene: 6. This CDR3 is built from 15 residues. CDR3 in DNA: TGTGCCAGCAGAGCAAGACAGGGGATGAACACTGAAGCTTTCTTT. It encodes CASRARQGMNTEAFF.

V usage is TRBV29-1 and J usage is TRBJ2-5; maybe TRBD2 (7 bases). CDR3 length equals 18 residues. V lost 1 base and J lost 2, with 23 bases in between. In germline, CDR1 is SQVTM, CDR2 ANQGSEA. CDR3 coding DNA: TGCAGCGTTGAAGCCCAGGGGTGGGGCGGGGGCGTGCAAGAGACCCAGTACTTC. The encoded protein is CSVEAQGWGGGVQETQYF.

The chain uses TRBV7-2 and TRBJ2-5, with 9 bases identical to TRBD2. Germline assignment: CDR1 SGHTA and CDR2 FQGNSA. The J segment lost 4 bases and the V segment lost 5 bases, leaving 11 bases of the junction unmatched. This CDR3 spans 16 amino acids. DNA of the CDR3: TGTGCCAGCAGCGTCGGGACTAGCTCTAATCTAGAGACCCAGTACTTC. Translation: CASSVGTSSNLETQYF.

This chain connects TRBV9 to TRBJ2-3, with D tentatively TRBD2 (6 bases). This CDR3 contains 15 residues. Germline V gene data show CDR1 as SGDLS and CDR2 as YYNGEE. V lost 0 bases and J lost 0, with 8 bases in between. In DNA, the CDR3 is TGTGCCAGCAGCGTAGGGGAGGTTAGCACAGATACGCAGTATTTT. Translated, it gives CASSVGEVSTDTQYF.

The rearrangement joins TRBV6-5 to TRBJ1-3; 8 bases are a match to TRBD1. Germline values: CDR1 MNHEY, CDR2 SVGAGI. The CDR3 has 14 residues. V was pared by 7 bases and J by 2 bases, with 4 bases of the junction left unmatched. CDR3 loop: CASMDRAAGNTIYF. CDR3 bases: TGTGCCAGCATGGACAGGGCTGCTGGAAACACCATATATTTT.

The chain carries TRBV5-6 and TRBJ2-2; a weak D match, TRBD1 (6 bases). The CDR3 spans 14 residues. V lost 2 bases and J lost 5, with 10 bases in between. Germline CDR1 reads SGHDT; CDR2 reads YYEEEE. CDR3 DNA: TGTGCCAGCAGCTTACAGGGTGGAACCGGGGAGCTGTTTTTT. Its protein product is CASSLQGGTGELFF.

The chain links TRBV4-2 to TRBJ2-3; maybe TRBD2 (6 bases). Germline CDR1 reads LGHNA; CDR2 reads YNFKEQ. The CDR3 extends over 17 amino acids. Between the trimmed V and J ends, which lost 1 base and 0 bases, there was a span of 14 bases. DNA for the CDR3: TGTGCCAGCAGCCAAGGGCGGAGAAGCGGGAGCACAGATACGCAGTATTTT. Amino acid sequence: CASSQGRRSGSTDTQYF.

This clone showed up just once. The chain is built from TRBV28 and TRBJ1-5, with D tentatively TRBD1 (6 bases). This CDR3 comprises 14 residues. CDR1 MDHEN and CDR2 SYDVKM come from the germline V gene. V shed 6 bases and J shed 0 bases, with 9 bases lying between them. The CDR3 nucleotides read TGTGCCAGCAGGGACAGTGTTAGCAATCAGCCCCAGCATTTT. It is translated as CASRDSVSNQPQHF.

The gene calls are TRBV2 and TRBJ2-6; D is uncertain. V lost 6 bases, J lost 2 bases, and 8 bases lay in between. Germline assignment: CDR1 SNHLY and CDR2 FYNNEI. The CDR3 has 14 residues. This CDR3 is CASRWPPGANVLTF. Here the CDR3 DNA reads TGTGCCAGCAGGTGGCCCCCTGGGGCCAACGTCCTGACTTTC.

V and J are TRBV5-4 and TRBJ2-2; 9 nucleotides line up with TRBD1. The V segment lost 4 bases and the J segment 5 bases; nucleotides outside the gene matches: 15. Germline V gene sequence: CDR1 SGHNT, CDR2 YYREEE (reference sequence). The CDR3 has 18 residues. The CDR3 loop reads CASSRKTGTGTWTGELFF. Written as DNA, the CDR3 is TGTGCCAGCAGCCGAAAAACCGGGACAGGGACTTGGACCGGGGAGCTGTTTTTT.

The V call is TRBV7-2, the J call TRBJ1-3, with D uncertain. CDR1 is SGHTA, CDR2 FQGNSA, per germline. Trimming removed 1 base from V and 0 bases from J, with 10 bases in between. The CDR3 is 16 residues long. CDR3 region: CASSLGPWFSGNTIYF. The CDR3 bases are TGTGCCAGCAGCTTAGGGCCCTGGTTCTCTGGAAACACCATATATTTT.